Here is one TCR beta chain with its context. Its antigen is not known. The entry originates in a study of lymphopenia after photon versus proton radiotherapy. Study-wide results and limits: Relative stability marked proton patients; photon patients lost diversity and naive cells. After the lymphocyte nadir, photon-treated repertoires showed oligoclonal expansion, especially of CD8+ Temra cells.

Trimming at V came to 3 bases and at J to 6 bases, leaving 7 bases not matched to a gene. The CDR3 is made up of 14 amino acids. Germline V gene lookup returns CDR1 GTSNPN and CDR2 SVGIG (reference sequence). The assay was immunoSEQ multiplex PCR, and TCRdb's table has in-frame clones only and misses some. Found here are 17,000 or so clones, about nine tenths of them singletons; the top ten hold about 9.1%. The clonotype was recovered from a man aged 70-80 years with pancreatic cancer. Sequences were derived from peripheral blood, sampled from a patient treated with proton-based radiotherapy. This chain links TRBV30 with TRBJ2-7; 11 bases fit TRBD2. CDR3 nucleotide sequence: TGTGCCTGGAGGACGACTAGCGGGGTTAGCGAGCAGTACTTC. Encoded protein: CAWRTTSGVSEQYF. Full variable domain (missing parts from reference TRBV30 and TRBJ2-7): SQTIHQWPATLVQPVGSPLSLECTVEGTSNPNLYWYRQAAGRGLQLLFYSVGIGQISSEVPQNLSASRPQDRQFILSSKKLLLSDSGFYLCAWRTTSGVSEQYFGPGTRLTVT.